A few counts support the clone carrying this T cell receptor (beta chain). Its target is unknown. The data belong to a study of identical twins. Broader study findings: Models predicted less out-of-frame TCR alpha sharing in monozygotic twins than was found. Invariant T cells like MAIT and iNKT could partly confound the zero-insertion analyses. Rather than following the same donors, the conclusions depended on cross-sectional statistical analysis.

The CDR3 consists of 12 residues. Germline V gene sequence: CDR1 DFQATT, CDR2 SNEGSKA (reference sequence). The V segment lost 7 bases and the J segment 5 bases; nucleotides outside the gene matches: 4. TCRdb ran MiXCR on the 5' RACE reads and lists one entry per CDR3 protein. The repertoire includes around 490,000 distinct CDR3 sequences, approximately 16% of them detected once, and roughly 0.44% sits in the top ten. These records were also assigned to another study, of yellow fever vaccine responses in identical twins. Per that paper: The authors reported partly convergent, partly personalized vaccine responses in identical twins.

This chain links TRBV20-1 with TRBJ2-2; TRBD2 aligns across 7 bases. The sequence derives from a young woman in good health. The sample comprised CD4+ T cells sorted from blood. The CDR3 loop is CSVILATGELFF. CDR3 DNA sequence: TGCAGTGTTATACTAGCGACCGGGGAGCTGTTTTTT.